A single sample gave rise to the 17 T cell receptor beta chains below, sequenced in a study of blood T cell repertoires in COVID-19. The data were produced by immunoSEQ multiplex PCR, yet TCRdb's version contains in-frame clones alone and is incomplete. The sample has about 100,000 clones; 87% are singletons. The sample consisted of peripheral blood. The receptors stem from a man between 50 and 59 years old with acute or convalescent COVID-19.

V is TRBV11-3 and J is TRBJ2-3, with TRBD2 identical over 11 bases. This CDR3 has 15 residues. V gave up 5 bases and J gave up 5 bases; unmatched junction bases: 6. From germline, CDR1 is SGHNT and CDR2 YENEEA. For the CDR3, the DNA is TGTGCCAGCAGCCTTAGCGGGAGGGCCAAAGATACGCAGTATTTT. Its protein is CASSLSGRAKDTQYF.

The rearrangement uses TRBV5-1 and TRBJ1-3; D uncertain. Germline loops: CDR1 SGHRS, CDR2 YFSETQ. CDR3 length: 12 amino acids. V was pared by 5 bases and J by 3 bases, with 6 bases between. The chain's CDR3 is CASRRDGNTIYF. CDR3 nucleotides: TGCGCCAGCAGGAGGGATGGAAACACCATATATTTT.

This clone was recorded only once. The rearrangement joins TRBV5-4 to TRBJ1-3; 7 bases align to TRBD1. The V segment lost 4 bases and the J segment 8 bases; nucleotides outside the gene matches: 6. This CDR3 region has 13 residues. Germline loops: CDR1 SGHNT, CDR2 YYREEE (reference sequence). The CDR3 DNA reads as TGTGCCAGCAGCCTAACAGGGGCGGACACCATATATTTT. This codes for CASSLTGADTIYF.

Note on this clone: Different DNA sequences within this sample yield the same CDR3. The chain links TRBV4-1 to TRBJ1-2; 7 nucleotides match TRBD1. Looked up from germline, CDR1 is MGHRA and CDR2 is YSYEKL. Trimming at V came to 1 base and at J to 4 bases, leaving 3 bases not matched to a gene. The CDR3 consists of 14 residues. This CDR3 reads CASSQGDSGYGYTF. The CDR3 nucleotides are TGCGCCAGCAGCCAAGGGGACAGCGGCTATGGCTACACCTTC.

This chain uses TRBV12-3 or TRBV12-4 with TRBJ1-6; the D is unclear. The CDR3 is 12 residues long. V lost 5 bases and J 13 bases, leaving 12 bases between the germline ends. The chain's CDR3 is CASSLGGFPLHF. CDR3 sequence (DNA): TGTGCCAGCAGTCTGGGCGGGTTTCCCCTCCACTTT.

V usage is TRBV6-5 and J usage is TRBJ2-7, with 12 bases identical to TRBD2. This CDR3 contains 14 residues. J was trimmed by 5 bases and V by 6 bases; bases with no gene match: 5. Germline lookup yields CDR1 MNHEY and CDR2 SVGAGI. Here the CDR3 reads CASRARLAGDEQYF. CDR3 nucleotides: TGTGCCAGCAGGGCAAGACTAGCGGGGGACGAGCAGTACTTC.

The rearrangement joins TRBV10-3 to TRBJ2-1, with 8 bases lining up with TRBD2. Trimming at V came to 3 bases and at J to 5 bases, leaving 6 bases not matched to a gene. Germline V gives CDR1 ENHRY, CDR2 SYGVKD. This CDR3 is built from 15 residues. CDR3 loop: CAISDLLAENNEQFF. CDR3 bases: TGTGCCATCAGTGATTTACTAGCGGAAAACAATGAGCAGTTCTTC.

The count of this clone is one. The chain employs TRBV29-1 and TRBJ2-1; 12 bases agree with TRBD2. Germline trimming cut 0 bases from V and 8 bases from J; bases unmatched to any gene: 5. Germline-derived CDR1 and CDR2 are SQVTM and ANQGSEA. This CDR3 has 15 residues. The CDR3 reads CSVEDGLAGSYEQFF. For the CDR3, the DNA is TGCAGCGTTGAAGACGGACTAGCGGGATCCTATGAGCAGTTCTTC.

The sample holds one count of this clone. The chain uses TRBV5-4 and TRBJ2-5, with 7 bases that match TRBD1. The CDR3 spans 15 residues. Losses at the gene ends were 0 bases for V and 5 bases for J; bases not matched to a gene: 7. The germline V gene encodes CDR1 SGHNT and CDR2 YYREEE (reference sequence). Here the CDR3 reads CASSLARGRMETQYF. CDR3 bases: TGTGCCAGCAGCTTGGCGAGGGGGCGGATGGAGACCCAGTACTTC. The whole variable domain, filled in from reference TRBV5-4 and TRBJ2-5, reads ETGVTQSPTHLIKTRGQQVTLRCSSQSGHNTVSWYQQALGQGPQFIFQYYREEENGRGNFPPRFSGLQFPNYSSELNVNALELDDSALYLCASSLARGRMETQYFGPGTRLLVL.

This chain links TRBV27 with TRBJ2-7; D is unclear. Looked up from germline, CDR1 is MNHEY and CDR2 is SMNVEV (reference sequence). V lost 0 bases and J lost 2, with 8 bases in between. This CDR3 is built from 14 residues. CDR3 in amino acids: CASSLSNRPYEQYF. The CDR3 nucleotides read TGTGCCAGCAGTTTATCGAACAGACCCTACGAGCAGTACTTC.

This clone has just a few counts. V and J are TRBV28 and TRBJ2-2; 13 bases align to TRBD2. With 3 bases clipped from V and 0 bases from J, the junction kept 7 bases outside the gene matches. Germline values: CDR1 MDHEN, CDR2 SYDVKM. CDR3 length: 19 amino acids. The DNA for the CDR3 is TGTGCCAGCAGTTTTGCAGCCGGGACTAGCGGGACGAACACCGGGGAGCTGTTTTTT. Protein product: CASSFAAGTSGTNTGELFF.

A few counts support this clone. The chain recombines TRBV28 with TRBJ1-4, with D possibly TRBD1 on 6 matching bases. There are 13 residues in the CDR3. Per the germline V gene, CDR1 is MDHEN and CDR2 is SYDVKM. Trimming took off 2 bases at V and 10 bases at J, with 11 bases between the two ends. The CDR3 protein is CASSLHRDGKLFF. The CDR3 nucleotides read TGTGCCAGCAGTTTACACAGGGATGGAAAACTGTTTTTT.

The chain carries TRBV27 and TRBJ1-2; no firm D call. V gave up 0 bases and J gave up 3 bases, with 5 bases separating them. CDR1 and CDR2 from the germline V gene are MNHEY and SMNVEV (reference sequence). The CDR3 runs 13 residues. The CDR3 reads CASSLSRDYGYTF. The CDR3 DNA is TGTGCCAGCAGTTTATCGAGGGACTATGGCTACACCTTC.

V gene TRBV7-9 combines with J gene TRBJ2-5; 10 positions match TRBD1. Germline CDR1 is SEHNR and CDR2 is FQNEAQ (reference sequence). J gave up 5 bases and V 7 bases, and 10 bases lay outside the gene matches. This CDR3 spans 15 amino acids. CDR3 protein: CASTRGTGAGETQYF. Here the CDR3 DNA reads TGTGCCAGCACCCGAGGGACAGGGGCTGGCGAGACCCAGTACTTC. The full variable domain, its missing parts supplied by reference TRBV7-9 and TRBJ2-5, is DTGVSQNPRHKITKRGQNVTFRCDPISEHNRLYWYRQTLGQGPEFLTYFQNEAQLEKSRLLSDRFSAERPKGSFSTLEIQRTEQGDSAMYLCASTRGTGAGETQYFGPGTRLLVL.

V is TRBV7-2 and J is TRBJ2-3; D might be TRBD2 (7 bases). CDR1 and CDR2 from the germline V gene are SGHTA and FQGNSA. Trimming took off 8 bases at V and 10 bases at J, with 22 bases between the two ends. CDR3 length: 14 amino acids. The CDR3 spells CASGGGGSYFAQYF. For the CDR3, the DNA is TGTGCCAGCGGGGGAGGGGGATCCTATTTTGCGCAGTATTTT.

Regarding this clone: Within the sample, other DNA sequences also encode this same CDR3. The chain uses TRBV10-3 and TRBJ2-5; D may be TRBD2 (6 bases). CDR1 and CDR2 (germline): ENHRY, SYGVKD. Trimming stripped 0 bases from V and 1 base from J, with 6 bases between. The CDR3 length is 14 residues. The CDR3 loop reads CAISESRGQETQYF. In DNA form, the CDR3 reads TGTGCCATCAGTGAGTCGCGGGGCCAAGAGACCCAGTACTTC.

CDR3 sequence (DNA): TGTGCCAGCAGTCCGGGACAGGGGGCGCAGGGTGAAAAACTGTTTTTT. It specifies CASSPGQGAQGEKLFF. This chain joins TRBV28 and TRBJ1-4, with 12 bases identical to TRBD1. V lost 5 bases to trimming and J lost 7 bases; unmatched junction nucleotides: 8. The CDR3 sequence is 16 residues long. Germline V gives CDR1 MDHEN, CDR2 SYDVKM. The variable domain in full, completed from reference TRBV28 and TRBJ1-4, reads DVKVTQSSRYLVKRTGEKVFLECVQDMDHENMFWYRQDPGLGLRLIYFSYDVKMKEKGDIPEGYSVSREKKERFSLILESASTNQTSMYLCASSPGQGAQGEKLFFGSGTQLSVL.